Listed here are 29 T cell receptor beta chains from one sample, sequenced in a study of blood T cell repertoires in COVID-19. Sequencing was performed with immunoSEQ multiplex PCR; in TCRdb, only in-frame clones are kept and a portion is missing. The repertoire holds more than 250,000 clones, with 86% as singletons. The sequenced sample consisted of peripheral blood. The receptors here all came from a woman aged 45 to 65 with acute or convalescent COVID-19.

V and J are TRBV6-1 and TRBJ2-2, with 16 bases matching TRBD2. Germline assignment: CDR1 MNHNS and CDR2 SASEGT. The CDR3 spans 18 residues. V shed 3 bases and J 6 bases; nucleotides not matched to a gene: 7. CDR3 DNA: TGTGCCAGCAGTGACGGGACTAGCGGGAGGGCCGGGGCCGGGGAGCTGTTTTTT. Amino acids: CASSDGTSGRAGAGELFF.

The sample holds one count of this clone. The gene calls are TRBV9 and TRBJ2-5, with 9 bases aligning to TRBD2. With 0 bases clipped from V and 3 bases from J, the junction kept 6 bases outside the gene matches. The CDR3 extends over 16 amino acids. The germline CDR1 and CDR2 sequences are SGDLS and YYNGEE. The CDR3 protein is CASSVGNSGREETQYF. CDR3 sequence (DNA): TGTGCCAGCAGCGTAGGTAATAGCGGGAGAGAAGAGACCCAGTACTTC.

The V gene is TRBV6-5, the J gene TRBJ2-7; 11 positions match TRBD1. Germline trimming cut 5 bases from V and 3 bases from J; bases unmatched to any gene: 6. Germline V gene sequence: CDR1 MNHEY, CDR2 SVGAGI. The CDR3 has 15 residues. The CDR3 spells CASSMTGTGGYEQYF. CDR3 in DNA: TGTGCCAGCAGTATGACCGGGACAGGGGGCTACGAGCAGTACTTC.

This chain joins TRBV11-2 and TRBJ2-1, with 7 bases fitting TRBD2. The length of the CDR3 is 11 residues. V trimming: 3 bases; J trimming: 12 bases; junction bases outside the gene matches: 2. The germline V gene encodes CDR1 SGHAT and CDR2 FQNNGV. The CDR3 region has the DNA TGTGCCAGCAGCTTTTGGGAGGGGCAGTTCTTC. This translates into CASSFWEGQFF.

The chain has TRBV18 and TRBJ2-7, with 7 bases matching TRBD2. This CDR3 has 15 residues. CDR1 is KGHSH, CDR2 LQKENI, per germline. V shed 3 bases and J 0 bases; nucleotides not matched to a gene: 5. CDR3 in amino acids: CASSPQAGYSYEQYF. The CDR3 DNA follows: TGTGCCAGCTCACCGCAAGCGGGGTACTCCTACGAGCAGTACTTC.

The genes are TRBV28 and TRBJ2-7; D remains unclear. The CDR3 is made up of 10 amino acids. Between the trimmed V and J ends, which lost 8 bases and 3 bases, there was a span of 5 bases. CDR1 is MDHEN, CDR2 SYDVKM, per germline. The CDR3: CASGSYEQYF. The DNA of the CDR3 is TGTGCCAGCGGTAGCTACGAGCAGTACTTC.

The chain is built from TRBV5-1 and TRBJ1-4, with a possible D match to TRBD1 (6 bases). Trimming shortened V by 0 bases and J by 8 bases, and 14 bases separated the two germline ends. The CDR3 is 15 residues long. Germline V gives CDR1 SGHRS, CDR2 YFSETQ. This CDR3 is CASSLGNRVGEKLFF. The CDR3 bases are TGCGCCAGCAGCTTGGGGAACAGGGTTGGAGAAAAACTGTTTTTT.

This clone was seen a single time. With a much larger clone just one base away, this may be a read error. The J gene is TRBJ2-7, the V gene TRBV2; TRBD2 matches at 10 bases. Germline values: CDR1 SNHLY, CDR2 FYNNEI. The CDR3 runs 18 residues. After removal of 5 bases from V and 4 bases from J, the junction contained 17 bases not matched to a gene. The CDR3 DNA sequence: TGTGCCAGCAGTACGCAAACCCTAAGCGGGAGGGCCCTATACGAGCAGTACTTC. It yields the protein CASSTQTLSGRALYEQYF. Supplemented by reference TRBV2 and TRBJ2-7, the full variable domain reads EPEVTQTPSHQVTQMGQEVILRCVPISNHLYFYWYRQILGQKVEFLVSFYNNEISEKSEIFDDQFSVERPDGSNFTLKIRSTKLEDSAMYFCASSTQTLSGRALYEQYFGPGTRLTVT.

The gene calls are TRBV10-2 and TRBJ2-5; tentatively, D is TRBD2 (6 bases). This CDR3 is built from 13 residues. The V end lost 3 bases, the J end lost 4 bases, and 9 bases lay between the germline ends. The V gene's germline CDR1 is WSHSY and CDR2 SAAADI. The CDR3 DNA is TGCGCCAGCAGTGATACGGGAGCAGAGACCCAGTACTTC. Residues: CASSDTGAETQYF.

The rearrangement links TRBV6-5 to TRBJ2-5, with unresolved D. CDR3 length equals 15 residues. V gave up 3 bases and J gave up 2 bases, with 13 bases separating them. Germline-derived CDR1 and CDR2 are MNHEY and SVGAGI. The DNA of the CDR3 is TGTGCCAGCAGTTATCAAACAGCCTGGCAAGAGACCCAGTACTTC. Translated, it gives CASSYQTAWQETQYF.

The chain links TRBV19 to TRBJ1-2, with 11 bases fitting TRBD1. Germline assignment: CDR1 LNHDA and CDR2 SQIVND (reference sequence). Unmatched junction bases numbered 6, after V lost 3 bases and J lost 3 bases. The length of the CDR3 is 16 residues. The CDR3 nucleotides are TGTGCCAGTAGTATGGACAGGGGGCAGTCCGACTATGGCTACACCTTC. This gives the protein CASSMDRGQSDYGYTF.

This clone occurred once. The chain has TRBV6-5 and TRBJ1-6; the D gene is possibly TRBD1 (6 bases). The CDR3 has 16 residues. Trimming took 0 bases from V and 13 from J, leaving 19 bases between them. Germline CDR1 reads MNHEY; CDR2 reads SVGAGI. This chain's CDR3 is CASSYSIRAGESPLHF. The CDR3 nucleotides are TGTGCCAGCAGTTACTCTATTAGGGCAGGGGAGTCCCCCCTCCACTTT.

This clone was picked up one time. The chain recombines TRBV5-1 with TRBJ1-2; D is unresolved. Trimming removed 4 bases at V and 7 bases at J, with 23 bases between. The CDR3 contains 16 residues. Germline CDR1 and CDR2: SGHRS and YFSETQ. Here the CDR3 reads CASSPELGSSEAGYTF. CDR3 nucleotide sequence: TGCGCCAGCAGCCCGGAGTTAGGGTCTAGCGAGGCTGGCTACACCTTC.

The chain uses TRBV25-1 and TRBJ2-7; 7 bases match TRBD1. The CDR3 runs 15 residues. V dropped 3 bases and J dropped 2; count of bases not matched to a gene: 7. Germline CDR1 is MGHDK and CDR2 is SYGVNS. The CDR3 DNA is TGTGCCAGCAGTGACCTTCAGGGGGTGGCCTACGAGCAGTACTTC. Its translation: CASSDLQGVAYEQYF.

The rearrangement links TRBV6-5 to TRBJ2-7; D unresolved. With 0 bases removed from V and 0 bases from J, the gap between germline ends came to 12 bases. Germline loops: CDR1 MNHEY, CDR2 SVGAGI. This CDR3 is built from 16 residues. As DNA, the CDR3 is TGTGCCAGCAGTTACTCGTTTTTGAGGCGCTCCTACGAGCAGTACTTC. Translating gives CASSYSFLRRSYEQYF.

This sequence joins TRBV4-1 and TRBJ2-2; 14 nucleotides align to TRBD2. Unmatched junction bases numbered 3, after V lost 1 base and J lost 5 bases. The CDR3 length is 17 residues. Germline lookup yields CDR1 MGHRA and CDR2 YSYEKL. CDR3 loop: CASSQGLAGGLTGELFF. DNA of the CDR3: TGCGCCAGCAGCCAAGGACTAGCGGGAGGGCTAACCGGGGAGCTGTTTTTT.

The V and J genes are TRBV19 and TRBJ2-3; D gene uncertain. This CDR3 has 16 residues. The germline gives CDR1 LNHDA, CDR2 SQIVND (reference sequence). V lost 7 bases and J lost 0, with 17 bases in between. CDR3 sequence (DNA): TGTGCCAGTAACCCCCGGAGAGCCTTAAGCACAGATACGCAGTATTTT. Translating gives CASNPRRALSTDTQYF. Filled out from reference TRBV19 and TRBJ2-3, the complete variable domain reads DGGITQSPKYLFRKEGQNVTLSCEQNLNHDAMYWYRQDPGQGLRLIYYSQIVNDFQKGDIAEGYSVSREKKESFPLTVTSAQKNPTAFYLCASNPRRALSTDTQYFGPGTRLTVL.

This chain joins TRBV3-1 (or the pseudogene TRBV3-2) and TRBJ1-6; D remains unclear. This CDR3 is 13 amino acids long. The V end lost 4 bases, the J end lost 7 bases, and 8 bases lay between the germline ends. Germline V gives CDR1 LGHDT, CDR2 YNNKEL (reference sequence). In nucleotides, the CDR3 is TGTGCCAGCAGCCCTTCACAGAATTCACCCCTCCACTTT. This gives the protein CASSPSQNSPLHF.

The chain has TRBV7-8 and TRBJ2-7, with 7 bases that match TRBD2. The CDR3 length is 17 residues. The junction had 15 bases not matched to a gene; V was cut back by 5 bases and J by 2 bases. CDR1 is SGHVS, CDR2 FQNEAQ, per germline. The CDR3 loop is CASSPDTPGRRAYEQYF. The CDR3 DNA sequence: TGTGCCAGCAGCCCCGACACTCCCGGGAGGAGGGCCTACGAGCAGTACTTC.

CDR3 amino acids: CASKSTVQETQYF. In nucleotides, the CDR3 is TGTGCCTCCAAATCGACAGTACAAGAGACCCAGTACTTC. V and J are TRBV19 and TRBJ2-5; tentative D call: TRBD1 (5 bases). With 11 bases removed from V and 2 bases from J, the gap between germline ends came to 15 bases. CDR3 length equals 13 residues. Germline CDR1 LNHDA, CDR2 SQIVND (reference sequence).

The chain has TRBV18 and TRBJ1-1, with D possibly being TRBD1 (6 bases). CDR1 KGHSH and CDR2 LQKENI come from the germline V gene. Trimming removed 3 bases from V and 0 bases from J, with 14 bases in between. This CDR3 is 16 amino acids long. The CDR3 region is CASSPQTGAMNTEAFF. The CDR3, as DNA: TGTGCCAGCTCACCCCAGACAGGAGCTATGAACACTGAAGCTTTCTTT. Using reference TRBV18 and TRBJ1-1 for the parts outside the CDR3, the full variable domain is NAGVMQNPRHLVRRRGQEARLRCSPMKGHSHVYWYRQLPEEGLKFMVYLQKENIIDESGMPKERFSAEFPKEGPSILRIQQVVRGDSAAYFCASSPQTGAMNTEAFFGQGTRLTVV.

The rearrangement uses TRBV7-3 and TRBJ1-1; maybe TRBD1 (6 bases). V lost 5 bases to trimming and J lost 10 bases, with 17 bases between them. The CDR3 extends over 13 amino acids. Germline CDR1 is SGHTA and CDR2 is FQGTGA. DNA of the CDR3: TGTGCCAGCAGCCCCATCGGGACACCCGGAGCTTTCTTT. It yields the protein CASSPIGTPGAFF.

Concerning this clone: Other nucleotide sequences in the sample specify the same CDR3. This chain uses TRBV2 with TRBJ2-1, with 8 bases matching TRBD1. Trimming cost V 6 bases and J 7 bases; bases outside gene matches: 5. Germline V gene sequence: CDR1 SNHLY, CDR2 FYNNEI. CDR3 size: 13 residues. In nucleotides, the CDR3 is TGTGCCAGCAGCGGACAGGGCCGAAATGAGCAGTTCTTC. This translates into CASSGQGRNEQFF.

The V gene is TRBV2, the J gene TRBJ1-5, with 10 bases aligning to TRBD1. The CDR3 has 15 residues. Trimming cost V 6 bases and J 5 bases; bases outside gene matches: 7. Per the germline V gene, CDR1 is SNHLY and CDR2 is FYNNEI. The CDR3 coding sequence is TGTGCCAGCAGCGCGACAGGGGGCAGGGATCAGCCCCAGCATTTT. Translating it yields CASSATGGRDQPQHF. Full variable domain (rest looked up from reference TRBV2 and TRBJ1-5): EPEVTQTPSHQVTQMGQEVILRCVPISNHLYFYWYRQILGQKVEFLVSFYNNEISEKSEIFDDQFSVERPDGSNFTLKIRSTKLEDSAMYFCASSATGGRDQPQHFGDGTRLSIL.

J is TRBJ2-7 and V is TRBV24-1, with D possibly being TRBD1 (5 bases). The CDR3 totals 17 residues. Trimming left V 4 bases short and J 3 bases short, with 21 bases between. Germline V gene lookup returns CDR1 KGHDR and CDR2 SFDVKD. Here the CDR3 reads CATSDSTPRGSFYEQYF. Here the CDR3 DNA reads TGTGCCACCAGTGACTCTACCCCAAGGGGTTCATTCTACGAGCAGTACTTC.

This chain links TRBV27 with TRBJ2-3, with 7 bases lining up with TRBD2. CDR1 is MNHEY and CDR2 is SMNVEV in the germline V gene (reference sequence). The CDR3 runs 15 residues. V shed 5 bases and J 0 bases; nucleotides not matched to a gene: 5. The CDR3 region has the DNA TGTGCCAGCAGTCCACTAGCGCCTAGCACAGATACGCAGTATTTT. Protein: CASSPLAPSTDTQYF.

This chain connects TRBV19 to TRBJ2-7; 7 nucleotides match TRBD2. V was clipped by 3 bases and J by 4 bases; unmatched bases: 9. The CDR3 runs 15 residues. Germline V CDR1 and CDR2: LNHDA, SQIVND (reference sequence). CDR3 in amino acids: CASSMRLAEVYEQYF. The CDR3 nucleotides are TGTGCCAGTAGTATGCGGCTAGCGGAGGTTTACGAGCAGTACTTC.

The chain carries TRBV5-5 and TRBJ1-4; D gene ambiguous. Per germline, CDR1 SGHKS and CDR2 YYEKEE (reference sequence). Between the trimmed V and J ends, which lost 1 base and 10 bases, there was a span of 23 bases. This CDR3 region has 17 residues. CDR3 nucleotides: TGTGCCAGCAGCTTGTTTTTAGCTGTAGGTGGTGGAGCAAAACTGTTTTTT. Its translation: CASSLFLAVGGGAKLFF.

The CDR3 loop reads CASSPDRVRAFF. In DNA, the CDR3 is TGCGCCAGCAGCCCGGACAGGGTGCGAGCTTTCTTT. The V and J genes are TRBV5-1 and TRBJ1-1; 8 bases align to TRBD1. This CDR3 spans 12 amino acids. The germline gives CDR1 SGHRS, CDR2 YFSETQ. After removal of 4 bases from V and 10 bases from J, the junction contained 6 bases not matched to a gene.